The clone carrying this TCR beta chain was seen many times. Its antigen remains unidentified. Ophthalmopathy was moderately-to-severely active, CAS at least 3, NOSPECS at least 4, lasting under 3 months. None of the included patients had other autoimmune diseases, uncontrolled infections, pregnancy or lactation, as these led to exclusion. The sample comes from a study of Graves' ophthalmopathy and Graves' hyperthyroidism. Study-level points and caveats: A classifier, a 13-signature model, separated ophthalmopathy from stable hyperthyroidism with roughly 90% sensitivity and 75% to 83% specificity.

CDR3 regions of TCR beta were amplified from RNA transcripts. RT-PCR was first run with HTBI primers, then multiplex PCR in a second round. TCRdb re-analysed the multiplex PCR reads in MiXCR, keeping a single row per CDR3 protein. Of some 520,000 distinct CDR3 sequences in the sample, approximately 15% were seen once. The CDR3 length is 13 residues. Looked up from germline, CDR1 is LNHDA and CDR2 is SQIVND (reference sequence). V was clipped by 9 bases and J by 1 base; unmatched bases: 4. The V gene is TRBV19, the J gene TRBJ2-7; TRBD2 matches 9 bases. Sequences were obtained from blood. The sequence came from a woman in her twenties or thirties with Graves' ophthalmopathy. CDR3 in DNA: TGTGCCAGCGGGACTAGCCGGTCCTACGAGCAGTACTTC. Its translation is CASGTSRSYEQYF.